The clone carrying this T cell receptor beta chain showed up just a few times. Its antigen is undetermined. Individual cDNA molecules received unique molecular identifiers during library preparation. MiXCR was run by TCRdb on the 5' RACE reads, yielding one entry per CDR3 protein. The table lists about 80,000 distinct CDR3 sequences, about 12% of them singletons. This entry belongs to a study of early T cells in non-severe SARS-CoV-2 infection. The overall study: Sequencing of bulk RNA from unsorted whole blood was done, without chain pairing.

Study-wide points: VDJdb matching favored anti-spike CD8 responses, missing private and CD4 specificities.

This CDR3 contains 16 residues. Germline V gene lookup returns CDR1 SGHVS and CDR2 FQNEAQ. V was clipped by 1 base and J by 2 bases, with 9 bases between them. The receptor was isolated from an adult who was a healthcare worker with PCR-confirmed SARS-CoV-2 infection or an uninfected control (not recorded which). Sequencing used whole blood. The chain employs TRBV7-8 and TRBJ1-6; D is unclear. CDR3: CASSLVGMPYNSPLHF. The CDR3 DNA is TGTGCCAGCAGCTTAGTTGGGATGCCCTATAATTCACCCCTCCACTTT.